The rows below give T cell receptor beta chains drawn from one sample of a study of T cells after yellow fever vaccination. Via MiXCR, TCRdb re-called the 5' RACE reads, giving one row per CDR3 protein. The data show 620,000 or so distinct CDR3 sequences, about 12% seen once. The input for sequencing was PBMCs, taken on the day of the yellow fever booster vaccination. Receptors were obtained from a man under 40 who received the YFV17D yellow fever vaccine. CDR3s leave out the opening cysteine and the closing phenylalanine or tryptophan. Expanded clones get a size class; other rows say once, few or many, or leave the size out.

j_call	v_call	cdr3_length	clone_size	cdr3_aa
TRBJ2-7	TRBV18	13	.	ASSPGKASSYEQY
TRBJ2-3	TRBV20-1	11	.	SAPTRGTDTQY
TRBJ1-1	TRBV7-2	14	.	ASSLVVRRGDTEAF
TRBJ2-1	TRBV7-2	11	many	ASSLRTGNEQF
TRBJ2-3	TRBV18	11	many	ASSPSGVDTQY
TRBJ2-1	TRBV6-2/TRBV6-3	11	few	TVAAPGRNEQF
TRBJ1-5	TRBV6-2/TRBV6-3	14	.	ASSATGTGSWEPQH
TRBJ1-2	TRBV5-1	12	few	ASSLVAGNYGYT
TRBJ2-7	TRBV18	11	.	ASSRQVGGEQY
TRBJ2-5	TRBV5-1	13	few	ASSQSGTRRETQY
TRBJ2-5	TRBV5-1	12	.	ASSLSRGRETQY
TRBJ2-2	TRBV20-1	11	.	SASRGQAGELF
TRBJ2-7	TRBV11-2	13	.	ASSPGSSGGYEQY
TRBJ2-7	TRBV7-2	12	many	ASSATGGNYEQY
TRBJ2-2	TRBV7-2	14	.	ASSFFSGANTGELF
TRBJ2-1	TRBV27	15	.	ASRSLPSGLSYNEQF
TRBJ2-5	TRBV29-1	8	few	SVGSETQY
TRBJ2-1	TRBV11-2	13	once	ASSSGTSGNDEQF
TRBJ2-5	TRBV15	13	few	ATSRLDRDQETQY
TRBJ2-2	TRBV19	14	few	ASTKLAGEITGELF
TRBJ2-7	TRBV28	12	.	ASSFKGYSYEQY
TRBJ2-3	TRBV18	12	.	ASSPRAGKDTQY
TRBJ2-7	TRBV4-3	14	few	ASSQILGDRRYEQY
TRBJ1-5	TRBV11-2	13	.	ASSLTDSGNQPQH
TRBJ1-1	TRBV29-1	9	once	SVEDGRGAF
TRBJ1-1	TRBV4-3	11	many	ASSQEGWSEAF
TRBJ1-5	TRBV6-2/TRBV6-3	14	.	ASSYPTGTGYQPQH
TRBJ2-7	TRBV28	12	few	ASSLPLSTYEQY
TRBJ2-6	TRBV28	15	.	ASSLLAGLTGANVLT
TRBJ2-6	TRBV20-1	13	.	SALMGGSGANVLT
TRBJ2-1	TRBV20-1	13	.	SATYDLYSYNEQF
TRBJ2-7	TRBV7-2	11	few	ASGSRGVAEQY
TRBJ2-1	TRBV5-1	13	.	ASSSGTSRGNEQF
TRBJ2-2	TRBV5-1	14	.	ASSGGTGENTGELF
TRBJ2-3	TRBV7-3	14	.	ASSIKSAASTDTQY
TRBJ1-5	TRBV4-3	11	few	ASSQEERQPQH
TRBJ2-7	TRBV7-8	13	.	ASSLETGVVYEQY
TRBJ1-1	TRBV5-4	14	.	ASSLGAAGPSREAF
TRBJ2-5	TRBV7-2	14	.	ASSSDGTSGQETQY
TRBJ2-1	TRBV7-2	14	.	ASSSLGLAVYNEQF
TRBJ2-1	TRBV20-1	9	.	SANLRDIHI
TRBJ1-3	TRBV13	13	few	ASSIRQGLENTIY
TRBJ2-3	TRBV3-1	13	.	ASSQVAGSSSSQY
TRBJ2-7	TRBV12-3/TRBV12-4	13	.	ASSFWQGGSYEQY
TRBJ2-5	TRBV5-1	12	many	ASSPLAGVETQY
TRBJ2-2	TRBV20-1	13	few	SARGVRGRSGELF
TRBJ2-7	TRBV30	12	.	AWSDARRSYEQY
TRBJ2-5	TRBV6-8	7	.	ASSYPQD
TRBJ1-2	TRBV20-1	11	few	SVSGQGAFGYT
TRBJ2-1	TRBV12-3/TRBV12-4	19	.	ASSLGTEVIGGASSYNEQF
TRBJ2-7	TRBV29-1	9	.	SAQDSYEQY
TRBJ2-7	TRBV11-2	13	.	ASCFPGQGAGEQY
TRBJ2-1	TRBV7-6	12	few	ASQQLAGVYEQF
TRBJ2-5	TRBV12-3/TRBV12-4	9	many	ASSFGGTQY
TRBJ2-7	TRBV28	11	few	ASSLHIGYEQY